This T cell receptor beta chain appears in the sequencing data of a study of OX40 agonist ivuxolimab in advanced cancers. Regarding the complete study: Ivuxolimab was an agonistic, fully human IgG2 monoclonal antibody directed against OX40 (CD134), a costimulatory receptor. Intravenous ivuxolimab was administered to patients every 2 weeks at six dose levels: 0.01, 0.1, 0.3, 1.5, 3 and 10 mg/kg. Among the approximately 50 dose-escalation patients, about 20 had hepatocellular carcinoma, about 15 melanoma, 9 renal cell carcinoma and 9 head and neck cancer. The dose-escalation cohort was almost 85% male with a mean age of around 64 years, ranging from about 23 to 85. Patients were allowed to have had prior anti-PD-1, anti-PD-L1 or anti-CTLA-4 therapy, and approximately 40% of the dose-escalation patients had been treated with checkpoint inhibitors. Partial responses occurred in three dose-escalation patients: two with cutaneous melanoma and one with hepatocellular carcinoma. Peripheral TCRbeta sequencing aimed to test whether ivuxolimab altered TCR sequence diversity and caused clonal T-cell expansion. The paper describes the monotherapy dose-escalation part (N ≈ 50 patients) of the phase I trial of ivuxolimab. Beyond this particular receptor, the publication reports: Antigen specificity was not determined for the clonally expanded peripheral T cells. At doses of 0.1 to 3.0 mg/kg, clonal expansion of both CD4+ and CD8+ T cells in blood was seen between baseline and week 6. On average, CD8+ T cells showed more expanded clones than CD4+ T cells after ivuxolimab. Low levels of normalized T-cell clonal expansion were also seen in some nonresponding patients. In the 0.1-3.0 mg/kg groups, partial responders had among the lowest normalized peripheral clonal expansion, particularly in CD8+ T cells.

Genomic DNA was extracted from sorted cells for sequencing of the TCRbeta CDR3 region. The immunoSEQ Assay was used to sequence the TCRbeta CDR3 regions. TCRdb holds this immuneACCESS table with in-frame rearrangements only. Some clones are missing; in checked studies, unresolved V genes explain under half, and the rest has no known cause. This sample comprises 50,000 to 70,000 clones, about 85% of them detected only once. The ten biggest clones cover about 3.5% of the sample. About this clone itself: Its antigen target is currently unknown. Base qualities are not recorded, but no much larger clone differs from it by a single base.

CDR1 and CDR2 (SGHDT, YYEEEE) derive from the germline V gene. The CDR3 runs 14 amino acids, cysteine and phenylalanine included. Left in the record is the CDR3 DNA by itself, 42 bases read in frame from the first base. V lost 4 bases and J lost 0 bases, and the count of bases not matched to a germline gene is 1. The trial excluded patients who had a history of autoimmune disease or who were on systemic immunosuppression. In every dose cohort, peripheral blood was drawn for TCR sequencing at baseline, cycle 4 day 1, and cycle 7 day 1. Samples came from an open-label, multicenter, first-in-human phase I dose-escalation trial of ivuxolimab. The trial enrolled adults with locally advanced or metastatic head and neck squamous cell, hepatocellular, melanoma or renal cell carcinoma. Before TCR sequencing, CD4+ and CD8+ T cells were separately sorted from peripheral blood.

The rearranged segments are TRBV5-6 and TRBJ2-1; 7 middle bases align to TRBD1. The sample consisted of CD4+ or CD8+ T cells sorted from blood, taken in a trial of the OX40 agonist ivuxolimab. The clonotype originates from an adult with an advanced solid tumor such as melanoma, head and neck, liver or kidney cancer. The nucleotides read TGTGCCAGCAGCCAGGGGGACTCCTACAATGAGCAGTTCTTC. It specifies CASSQGDSYNEQFF.